The rows below give T cell receptor beta chains drawn from one sample of a study of regulatory T cells in long-lasting Graves disease. TCRdb ran MiXCR on the multiplex PCR reads and lists one entry per CDR3 protein. Counted here are about 470,000 distinct CDR3 sequences, more than 12% occurring once; the ten biggest clones make up approximately 15%. A further study also used this sample, focusing on T cells in Graves' hyperthyroidism and ophthalmopathy.

This sample comprised peripheral blood mononuclear cells (PBMCs), obtained at new diagnosis, from a patient treated with antithyroid drugs. These receptors all come from a young woman with Graves disease. CDR3s include the opening cysteine and the closing phenylalanine or tryptophan. Each record gives: J gene, V gene, CDR3 protein.

TRBJ2-3 | TRBV9 | CASSLRTGEKTDTQYF
TRBJ2-5 | TRBV12-3/TRBV12-4 | CASSLLGQGQETQYF
TRBJ1-3 | TRBV18 | CASSPYGTMSPGNTIYF
TRBJ1-5 | TRBV20-1 | CSARAAQVNQPQHF
TRBJ2-1 | TRBV20-1 | CSASRPGLGRNEQFF
TRBJ1-2 | TRBV9 | CASSVGAADRLSYGYTF
TRBJ2-7 | TRBV7-9 | CASSSPTRSYEQYF
TRBJ2-7 | TRBV30 | CAWSVVTGSLREQYF
TRBJ1-2 | TRBV29-1 | CSVGPGQGMGNYGYTF
TRBJ1-1 | TRBV7-6 | CASSPRILTEAFF
TRBJ2-1 | TRBV5-1 | CASRPAGGAGYNEQFF
TRBJ2-7 | TRBV10-3 | CAISVGTGSSYEQYF
TRBJ2-7 | TRBV5-1 | CASSLGGHGAYEQYF
TRBJ2-3 | TRBV30 | CAWSGTSGRARPASTDTQYF
TRBJ1-1 | TRBV30 | CAWSVQGVGTEAFF
TRBJ2-1 | TRBV20-1 | CSARVGTSGYNEQFF
TRBJ2-7 | TRBV5-1 | CASSLGAGATYEQYF
TRBJ1-6 | TRBV7-3 | CASSPRAQGSNSPLHF
TRBJ2-3 | TRBV27 | CASSSVFGGDTQYF
TRBJ2-5 | TRBV5-6 | CASSLRNRGETQYF
TRBJ1-5 | TRBV12-3/TRBV12-4 | CASSHDSAYQPQHF
TRBJ2-2 | TRBV11-3 | CASSLGFQNTGELFF